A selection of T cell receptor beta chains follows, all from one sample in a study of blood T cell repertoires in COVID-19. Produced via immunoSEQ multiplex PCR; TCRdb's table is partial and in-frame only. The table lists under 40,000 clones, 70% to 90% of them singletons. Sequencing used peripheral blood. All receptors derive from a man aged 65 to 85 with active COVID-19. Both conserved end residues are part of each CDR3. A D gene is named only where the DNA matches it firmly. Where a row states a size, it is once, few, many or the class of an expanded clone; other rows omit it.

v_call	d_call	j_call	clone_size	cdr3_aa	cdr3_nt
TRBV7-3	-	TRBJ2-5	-	CASSLAGLGETQYF	TGTGCCAGCAGCTTAGCAGGGTTAGGAGAGACCCAGTACTTC
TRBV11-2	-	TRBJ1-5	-	CASSLGPINQPQHF	TGTGCCAGCAGCTTGGGCCCGATCAATCAGCCCCAGCATTTT
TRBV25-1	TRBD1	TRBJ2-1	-	CASSDPGQAYNEQFF	TGTGCCAGCAGTGATCCTGGACAGGCGTACAATGAGCAGTTCTTC
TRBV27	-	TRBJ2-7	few	CASSLTRWSGEQYF	TGTGCCAGCAGTTTGACTAGATGGTCGGGCGAGCAGTACTTC
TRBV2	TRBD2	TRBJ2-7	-	CASSEGVTSGRTGEQYF	TGTGCCAGCAGTGAAGGGGTGACTAGCGGGAGAACGGGGGAGCAGTACTTC
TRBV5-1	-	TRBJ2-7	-	CASSLVGGGPYEQYF	TGCGCCAGCAGCTTGGTCGGAGGGGGCCCCTACGAGCAGTACTTC
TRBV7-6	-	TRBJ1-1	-	CASSLVGQAGAEAFF	TGTGCCAGCAGCTTAGTAGGCCAGGCGGGCGCTGAAGCTTTCTTT
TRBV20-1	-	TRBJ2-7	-	CSASRQRFQGEQYF	TGCAGTGCTAGTCGGCAGCGGTTCCAGGGGGAGCAGTACTTC
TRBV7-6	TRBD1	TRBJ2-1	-	CASSPRTGITSGNEQFF	TGTGCCAGCAGCCCCCGGACAGGGATAACTTCAGGCAATGAGCAGTTCTTC
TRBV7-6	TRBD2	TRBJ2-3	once	CASSFLPSGGRDTDTQYF	TGTGCCAGCAGCTTTCTACCTAGCGGGGGCAGGGACACAGATACGCAGTATTTT
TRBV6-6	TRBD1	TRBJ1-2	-	CASSYRSTGVGGYTF	TGTGCCAGCAGTTACCGTTCGACAGGGGTTGGGGGCTACACCTTC
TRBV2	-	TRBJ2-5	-	CASSETRSAKTQYF	TGTGCCAGCAGTGAGACTAGATCCGCGAAGACCCAGTACTTC
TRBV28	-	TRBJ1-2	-	CASRQTDQSYGYTF	TGTGCCAGCAGACAAACCGATCAAAGCTATGGCTACACCTTC
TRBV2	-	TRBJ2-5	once	CASSDQGKKTQYF	TGTGCCAGCAGTGATCAGGGCAAGAAGACCCAGTACTTC
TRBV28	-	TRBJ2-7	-	CAAGGQFYEQYF	TGTGCCGCCGGCGGGCAGTTCTACGAGCAGTACTTC
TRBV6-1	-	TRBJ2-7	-	CASSEYSVPYEQYF	TGTGCCAGCAGTGAATATAGCGTCCCCTACGAGCAGTACTTC
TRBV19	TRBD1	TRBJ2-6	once	CASSSRGLQPGANVLTF	TGTGCCAGTAGTAGCAGGGGGTTACAGCCTGGGGCCAACGTCCTGACTTTC